These 8 T cell receptor beta chains came from one sample sequenced in a study of blood T cell repertoires in COVID-19 (dated by TCRdb to between 2020 and 2021). The method behind the library was the immunoSEQ multiplex PCR assay. TCRdb provides this immuneACCESS table in a form limited to in-frame rearrangements. Some clones are lacking; in checked studies, under half of them reflect an unresolved V gene, and why the rest are absent is not known. Here the sample has about 90,000 clones; roughly nine tenths occur a single time. The ten largest clonotypes hold about 1.8% of the sample. Sample: peripheral blood. The receptor set was obtained from a human donor with active COVID-19. The donor label of this sample is uncertain.

The chain couples TRBV13 to TRBJ1-4, with D possibly matching TRBD1 (5 bases). This CDR3 region has 14 residues. Germline assignment: CDR1 PRHDT and CDR2 FYEKMQ (reference sequence). The germline V and J ends were trimmed by 5 bases and 8 bases, with 15 bases remaining between them. DNA for the CDR3: TGTGCCAGCAGCCTACTGACAGACGGAGAAAAACTGTTTTTT. It yields the protein CASSLLTDGEKLFF.

The rearrangement joins TRBV9 to TRBJ2-3; TRBD2 aligns across 12 bases. CDR1 is SGDLS, CDR2 YYNGEE, per germline. The CDR3 sequence is 17 residues long. The V and J ends lost 3 bases and 5 bases, in that order; junction bases with no gene match: 10. In DNA, the CDR3 is TGTGCCAGCAGCGGAGGGGCTAGCGGGGGGGCCATAGATACGCAGTATTTT. It yields the protein CASSGGASGGAIDTQYF.

The V and J genes are TRBV7-6 and TRBJ1-2, with unresolved D. V was shortened by 5 bases and J by 2 bases, with 15 bases between the two germline ends. Germline CDR1 reads SGHVS; CDR2 reads FNYEAQ. The CDR3 consists of 15 residues. Written as DNA, the CDR3 is TGTGCCAGCAGCCCCATGCGGGGTGGAAACTATGGCTACACCTTC. Amino acids: CASSPMRGGNYGYTF.

CDR3 in DNA: TGTGCCAGCAGTGTTTCGGGTCCCGAGCAGTACTTC. Translation: CASSVSGPEQYF. The chain combines TRBV2 with TRBJ2-7; unclear D gene. Germline CDR1 reads SNHLY; CDR2 reads FYNNEI. V lost 4 bases to trimming and J lost 6 bases, with 10 bases between them. This CDR3 contains 12 residues. Together with reference TRBV2 and TRBJ2-7, the CDR3 gives the full variable domain: EPEVTQTPSHQVTQMGQEVILRCVPISNHLYFYWYRQILGQKVEFLVSFYNNEISEKSEIFDDQFSVERPDGSNFTLKIRSTKLEDSAMYFCASSVSGPEQYFGPGTRLTVT.

This clone was detected once. This rearrangement joins TRBV4-1 to TRBJ1-6, with TRBD1 matching 10 bases. Germline V gene lookup returns CDR1 MGHRA and CDR2 YSYEKL. V shed 2 bases, J shed 6 bases, and the junction held 4 bases outside the gene matches. The length of the CDR3 is 16 residues. CDR3 coding DNA: TGCGCCAGCAGCCAACCCGGGACAGGGGCTAATTCACCCCTCCACTTT. Its translation: CASSQPGTGANSPLHF.

The CDR3 region is CASSPLGIIGAEAFF. CDR3 coding DNA: TGTGCCAGCAGCCCCCTGGGAATTATAGGGGCTGAAGCTTTCTTT. This chain uses TRBV14 with TRBJ1-1, with D perhaps matching TRBD1 (5 bases). Looked up from germline, CDR1 is SGHDN and CDR2 is FVKESK. The V end was cut by 4 bases, the J end by 6 bases, with 18 bases between. There are 15 residues in the CDR3.

The chain has TRBV6-5 and TRBJ1-6; a possible D gene is TRBD1 (6 bases). V lost 11 bases and J lost 7, with 15 bases in between. CDR3 size: 13 residues. Germline-derived CDR1 and CDR2 are MNHEY and SVGAGI. The CDR3 loop reads CASRDTRNSPLHF. The CDR3 DNA sequence: TGTGCCTCCCGGGACACGAGGAATTCACCCCTCCACTTT.

This clone has just one count. The rearrangement links TRBV5-1 to TRBJ1-1; D possibly corresponds to TRBD1 (5 bases). The CDR3 has 15 amino acids. Looked up from germline, CDR1 is SGHRS and CDR2 is YFSETQ. V dropped 3 bases and J dropped 0 bases, with 12 bases sitting between them. The CDR3 protein is CASSSGRTMNTEAFF. For the CDR3, the DNA is TGCGCCAGCAGCTCGGGACGGACTATGAACACTGAAGCTTTCTTT. The full variable domain, with the rest looked up from reference TRBV5-1 and TRBJ1-1, is KAGVTQTPRYLIKTRGQQVTLSCSPISGHRSVSWYQQTPGQGLQFLFEYFSETQRNKGNFPGRFSGRQFSNSRSEMNVSTLELGDSALYLCASSSGRTMNTEAFFGQGTRLTVV.